This T cell receptor (beta chain) was sequenced in a study of blood T cell repertoires in COVID-19. At the level of the study: COVID-19 samples collected from the United States, Italy and Spain covered acute and convalescent phases.

Germline assignment: CDR1 SGHDT and CDR2 YYEEEE. This CDR3 spans 15 amino acids. The ends lost 4 bases at V and 2 bases at J; junction bases unmatched: 6. In the original workflow: Nucleated cell counts were estimated from reference gene primer amplification. Sequenced by immunoSEQ multiplex PCR; TCRdb stores in-frame clones only, minus some. Clonal size and the V and J genes are those of that table, whereas D and trimming came from the DNA. The sample holds more than 70,000 clones, roughly 87% seen once. This clonotype was sampled from a woman aged 45-65 years with active or convalescent COVID-19. The rearrangement uses TRBV5-6 and TRBJ1-2, with 9 bases identical to TRBD1. The sequencing sample was made of peripheral blood. The CDR3 DNA sequence: TGTGCCAGCAGCGTAGACAGGGGGGCCAACTATGGCTACACCTTC. This codes for CASSVDRGANYGYTF.